Listed here are 22 T cell receptor beta chains from one sample, sequenced in a study of shared clonotypes between healthy human individuals. Clones were read by immunoSEQ multiplex PCR, and TCRdb kept only the in-frame ones, dropping some. The data hold 400,000 to 550,000 clones, with 65% to 80% observed a single time. Sequenced material: PBMCs. Receptor source: a woman in her thirties or forties in good health. Some clones in this sample may be carry-over from other donors' samples.

The chain uses TRBV9 and TRBJ2-5; a weak D match, TRBD1 (5 bases). The CDR3 is 13 residues long. Trimming shortened V by 1 base and J by 5 bases, and 9 bases separated the two germline ends. Germline V gene lookup returns CDR1 SGDLS and CDR2 YYNGEE. The CDR3 is CASSVRTRETQYF. The CDR3 bases are TGTGCCAGCAGCGTAAGGACAAGGGAGACCCAGTACTTC.

The chain links TRBV2 to TRBJ2-7; D perhaps matches TRBD1 (6 bases). The CDR3 is made up of 13 amino acids. The germline gives CDR1 SNHLY, CDR2 FYNNEI. V shed 6 bases and J shed 6 bases, with 15 bases lying between them. The CDR3 sequence: CASRKGVSSEQYF. CDR3 nucleotides: TGTGCCAGCAGGAAGGGGGTCAGCAGCGAGCAGTACTTC.

The rearrangement uses TRBV10-3 and TRBJ1-5; 10 bases line up with TRBD1. The CDR3 spans 16 residues. Trimming at V came to 4 bases and at J to 6 bases, leaving 9 bases not matched to a gene. Germline values: CDR1 ENHRY, CDR2 SYGVKD. Here the CDR3 reads CAISGTTGGVGQPQHF. The CDR3 nucleotides read TGTGCCATCAGTGGAACGACAGGGGGCGTTGGTCAGCCCCAGCATTTT.

The chain carries TRBV21-1 and TRBJ2-5; TRBD2 reflects the table's D call only, with no check against the DNA. TRBV21-1 is termed a pseudogene. This CDR3 is built from 10 residues. DNA of the CDR3: TGTGCCAGCACCGAAGAGACCCAGTACTTC. It codes for CASTEETQYF.

This clone turned up a few times. The chain recombines TRBV5-5 with TRBJ1-2; 8 bases are a match to TRBD1. CDR3 length: 14 residues. The trim removed 5 bases at V and 8 bases at J, leaving 11 bases unmatched. Germline-derived CDR1 and CDR2 are SGHKS and YYEKEE (reference sequence). In DNA form, the CDR3 reads TGTGCCAGCAGGACCCGGGCTACAGGGGGAGGCTACACCTTC. This translates into CASRTRATGGGYTF.

J is TRBJ1-3 and V is TRBV5-8, with 9 bases that match TRBD1. There are 16 residues in the CDR3. V lost 3 bases, J lost 6 bases, and 10 bases stayed unmatched. Looked up from germline, CDR1 is SGHTS and CDR2 is YDEGEE. Here the CDR3 DNA reads TGTGCCAGCAGCTCCAGACCGGGACAGGGCGAAAACACCATATATTTT. As protein: CASSSRPGQGENTIYF.

This clone was found once. V usage is TRBV2 and J usage is TRBJ2-2; D unresolved. This CDR3 spans 16 amino acids. Trimming left V 1 base short and J 4 bases short, with 13 bases between. Germline V lookup: CDR1 SNHLY, CDR2 FYNNEI. The CDR3: CASSEVGTFITGELFF. The CDR3 DNA sequence: TGTGCCAGCAGTGAAGTGGGCACGTTTATCACCGGGGAGCTGTTTTTT.

This clone was detected once. The V call is TRBV2, the J call TRBJ1-1; D is undetermined. V was shortened by 7 bases and J by 0 bases, with 9 bases between the two germline ends. CDR3 length: 13 amino acids. CDR1 SNHLY and CDR2 FYNNEI come from the germline V gene. The CDR3 DNA follows: TGTGCCAGCACGGCCACCATGAACACTGAAGCTTTCTTT. It specifies CASTATMNTEAFF.

This clone was seen a single time. The chain uses TRBV23-1 and TRBJ2-7; the match to TRBD1 covers 7 bases. TRBV23-1 falls under the ORF class, with uncertain function. V lost 3 bases to trimming and J lost 0 bases; unmatched junction nucleotides: 5. There are 15 residues in the CDR3. CDR3 region: CASSQKGDSSYEQYF. CDR3 DNA: TGCGCCAGCAGTCAGAAGGGGGACAGCTCCTACGAGCAGTACTTC.

The chain is built from TRBV28 and TRBJ1-1; the D is unclear. This CDR3 has 14 residues. The germline V and J ends were trimmed by 2 bases and 3 bases, with 10 bases remaining between them. CDR1 is MDHEN and CDR2 is SYDVKM in the germline V gene. The CDR3 here is CASSLRARDTEAFF. CDR3 sequence (DNA): TGTGCCAGCAGTTTAAGGGCGAGGGACACTGAAGCTTTCTTT.

The J gene is TRBJ2-6, the V gene TRBV6-1, with 8 bases identical to TRBD1. This CDR3 is built from 20 residues. The germline V gene encodes CDR1 MNHNS and CDR2 SASEGT. V shed 0 bases, J shed 0 bases, and the junction held 10 bases outside the gene matches. The CDR3 region is CASSEALGTGQFSGANVLTF. Here the CDR3 DNA reads TGTGCCAGCAGTGAAGCATTAGGGACAGGCCAATTCTCTGGGGCCAACGTCCTGACTTTC.

The V call is TRBV7-9, the J call TRBJ1-1; D is unresolved. The CDR3 consists of 15 residues. Trimming left V 1 base short and J 0 bases short, with 9 bases between. Germline CDR1 and CDR2: SEHNR and FQNEAQ (reference sequence). CDR3 loop: CASSLVRNMNTEAFF. The DNA for the CDR3 is TGTGCCAGCAGCTTAGTAAGGAACATGAACACTGAAGCTTTCTTT.

The gene calls are TRBV6-5 and TRBJ1-2, with D possibly matching TRBD1 (6 bases). The CDR3 spans 14 residues. V was cut by 5 bases and J by 8 bases, with 18 bases left in between. From germline, CDR1 is MNHEY and CDR2 SVGAGI. CDR3 in DNA: TGTGCCAGCAGTCAAGGGGGACCTCGGAAGGGCTACACCTTC. This encodes CASSQGGPRKGYTF.

This clone was recorded a few times. The J gene is TRBJ2-2, the V gene TRBV18; TRBD1 aligns across 8 bases. This CDR3 has 18 residues. The V gene's germline CDR1 is KGHSH and CDR2 LQKENI. With V trimmed by 3 bases and J by 0 bases, 9 bases remained unmatched. CDR3 DNA sequence: TGTGCCAGCTCACCGAGGAGGACAGGGACAACGAACACCGGGGAGCTGTTTTTT. This gives the protein CASSPRRTGTTNTGELFF.

This clone occurred once. The J gene is TRBJ2-3, the V gene TRBV7-9, with D perhaps TRBD1 or TRBD2 (7 bases each). V dropped 11 bases and J dropped 0 bases, with 18 bases sitting between them. The CDR3 extends over 15 amino acids. Germline-derived CDR1 and CDR2 are SEHNR and FQNEAQ (reference sequence). Written as DNA, the CDR3 is TGTGCCGCGGGTGGGAGGGGGCTGAGCACAGATACGCAGTATTTT. Its protein is CAAGGRGLSTDTQYF. The complete variable domain, with remaining parts taken from reference TRBV7-9 and TRBJ2-3, reads DTGVSQNPRHKITKRGQNVTFRCDPISEHNRLYWYRQTLGQGPEFLTYFQNEAQLEKSRLLSDRFSAERPKGSFSTLEIQRTEQGDSAMYLCAAGGRGLSTDTQYFGPGTRLTVL.

This sequence joins TRBV29-1 and TRBJ2-1; 9 bases align to TRBD2. V lost 4 bases, J lost 4 bases, and 11 bases stayed unmatched. CDR3 size: 16 residues. Germline CDR1 reads SQVTM; CDR2 reads ANQGSEA. The CDR3: CSVGGGVSGRYNEQFF. The CDR3 nucleotides are TGCAGCGTTGGGGGGGGTGTTAGCGGGAGATACAATGAGCAGTTCTTC.

To note about this clone: The junction departs from the called germline gene at one end, perhaps through a read error. The chain has TRBV23-1 and TRBJ2-7; D remains ambiguous. TRBV23-1 is an ORF; its function is uncertain. There are 13 residues in the CDR3. The chain's CDR3 is CASSQLHGPEQYF. DNA for the CDR3: TGCGCCAGCAGCCAATTACACGGGCCCGAGCAGTACTTC.

The rearrangement links TRBV5-3 to TRBJ1-1, with a possible D match to TRBD1 (6 bases). TRBV5-3 falls under the ORF class, with uncertain function. V lost 7 bases and J 1 base, leaving 14 bases between the germline ends. This CDR3 spans 14 amino acids. Here the CDR3 reads CARWAGGANTEAFF. DNA of the CDR3: TGTGCCAGATGGGCGGGGGGCGCGAACACTGAAGCTTTCTTT.

Only one count was recorded for this clone. The CDR3 DNA reads TGTGCCAGCAGCGCCGCCGGGACAGGATTTTACGAGCAGTACTTC. Its translation is CASSAAGTGFYEQYF. This chain links TRBV11-1 with TRBJ2-7, with TRBD1 matching 8 bases. This CDR3 spans 15 amino acids. J lost 4 bases, V lost 5 bases, and 10 bases had no gene match. Looked up from germline, CDR1 is SGHAT and CDR2 is FQDESV (reference sequence).

V and J are TRBV7-8 and TRBJ2-7; a weak D match, TRBD1 (5 bases). With 5 bases removed from V and 3 bases from J, the gap between germline ends came to 14 bases. The CDR3 covers 14 residues. Looked up from germline, CDR1 is SGHVS and CDR2 is FQNEAQ. The CDR3: CASSPRWGFYEQYF. The CDR3 DNA reads TGTGCCAGCAGCCCTCGATGGGGCTTCTACGAGCAGTACTTC.

The chain links TRBV5-4 to TRBJ2-3; possible D gene TRBD2, 5 bases. Deletions cut 0 bases from V and 0 bases from J, with 5 bases between. The CDR3 length is 14 residues. Germline V gene data show CDR1 as SGHNT and CDR2 as YYREEE (reference sequence). The CDR3 region is CASSLGTSTDTQYF. In nucleotides, the CDR3 is TGTGCCAGCAGCTTGGGGACTAGCACAGATACGCAGTATTTT.

V and J are TRBV5-6 and TRBJ2-1, with 7 positions matching TRBD2. The V segment lost 4 bases and the J segment 7 bases; nucleotides outside the gene matches: 11. The CDR3 has 15 amino acids. Per germline, CDR1 SGHDT and CDR2 YYEEEE. This CDR3 reads CASSPRREKLNEQFF. CDR3 nucleotide sequence: TGTGCCAGCAGCCCCCGGCGGGAGAAGTTAAATGAGCAGTTCTTC.